This TCR beta chain was captured by sequencing in a study of Ad26.COV2.S vaccination and SARS-CoV-2 variants. Germline assignment: CDR1 SGHRS and CDR2 YFSETQ. Trimming cost V 2 bases and J 8 bases, with 7 bases left between them. The CDR3 is 11 amino acids. Described treatment: 15 to 20 received Ad26.COV2.S at low or high dose, single or two shots; a few received placebo; per-sample allocation not given. The samples date from day 63 after the first vaccine or placebo injection. The data were produced by immunoSEQ multiplex PCR, yet TCRdb's version contains in-frame clones alone and is incomplete. This table holds roughly 390,000 clones, roughly nine tenths found once.

The origin of this receptor is a person between 18 and 59 years old who received the Ad26.COV2.S COVID-19 vaccine or a placebo. The starting material was peripheral blood, obtained in a trial of Ad26.COV2.S vaccine versus placebo. The chain carries TRBV5-1 and TRBJ1-1; D unclear. Here the CDR3 DNA reads TGCGCCAGCAGCTTCGGAAGGGAAGCTTTCTTT. Its translation: CASSFGREAFF.